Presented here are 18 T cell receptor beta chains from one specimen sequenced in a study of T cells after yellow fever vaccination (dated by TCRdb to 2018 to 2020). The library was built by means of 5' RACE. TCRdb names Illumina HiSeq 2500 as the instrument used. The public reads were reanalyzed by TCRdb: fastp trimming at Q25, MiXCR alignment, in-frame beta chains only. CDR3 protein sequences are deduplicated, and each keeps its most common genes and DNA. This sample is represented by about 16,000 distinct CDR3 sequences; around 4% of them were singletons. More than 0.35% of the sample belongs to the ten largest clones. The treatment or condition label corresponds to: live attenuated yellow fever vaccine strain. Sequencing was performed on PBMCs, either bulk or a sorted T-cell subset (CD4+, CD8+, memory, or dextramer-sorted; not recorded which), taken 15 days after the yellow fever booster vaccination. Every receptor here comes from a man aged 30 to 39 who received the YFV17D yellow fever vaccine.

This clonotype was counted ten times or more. Here the CDR3 reads CASSHGRGGRNEQFF. In DNA form, the CDR3 reads TGTGCCAGTAGCCACGGCCGGGGCGGGAGAAATGAGCAGTTCTTC. V gene TRBV19 combines with J gene TRBJ2-1; TRBD2 aligns across 7 bases. The germline V gene encodes CDR1 LNHDA and CDR2 SQIVND (reference sequence). The CDR3 runs 15 residues. The junction had 12 bases not matched to a gene; V was cut back by 6 bases and J by 7 bases.

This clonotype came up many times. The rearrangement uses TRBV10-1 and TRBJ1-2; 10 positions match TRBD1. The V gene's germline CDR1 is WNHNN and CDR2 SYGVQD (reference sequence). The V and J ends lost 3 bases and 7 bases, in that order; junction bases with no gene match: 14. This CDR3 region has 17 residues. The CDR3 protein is CASSEKRGTGVFGGYTF. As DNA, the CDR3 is TGCGCCAGCAGTGAAAAGAGGGGGACAGGGGTCTTCGGTGGCTACACCTTC.

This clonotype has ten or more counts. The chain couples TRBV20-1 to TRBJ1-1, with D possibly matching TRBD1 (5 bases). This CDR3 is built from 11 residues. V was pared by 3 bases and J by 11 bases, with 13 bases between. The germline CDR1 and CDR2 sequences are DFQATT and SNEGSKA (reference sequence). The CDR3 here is CSASAGAEAFF. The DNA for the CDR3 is TGCAGTGCTAGCGCCGGGGCCGAGGCTTTCTTT.

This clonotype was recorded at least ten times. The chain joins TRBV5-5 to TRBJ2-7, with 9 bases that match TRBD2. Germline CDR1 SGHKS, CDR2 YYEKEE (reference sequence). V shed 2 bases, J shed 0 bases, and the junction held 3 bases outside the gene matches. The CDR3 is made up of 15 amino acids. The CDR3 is CASSFYSGSSYEQYF. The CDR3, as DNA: TGTGCCAGCAGCTTTTATAGCGGGAGCTCCTACGAGCAGTACTTC.

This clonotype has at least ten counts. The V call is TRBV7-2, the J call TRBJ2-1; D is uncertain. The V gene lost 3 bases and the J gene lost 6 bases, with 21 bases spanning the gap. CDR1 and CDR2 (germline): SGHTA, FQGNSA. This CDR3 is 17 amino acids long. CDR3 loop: CASSLGMAALSANEQFF. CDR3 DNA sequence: TGTGCCAGCAGCTTGGGTATGGCGGCCCTCTCGGCCAATGAGCAGTTCTTC.

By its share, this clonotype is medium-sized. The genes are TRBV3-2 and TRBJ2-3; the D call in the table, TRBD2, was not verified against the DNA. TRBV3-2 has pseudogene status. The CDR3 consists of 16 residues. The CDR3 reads CASSQASGIFTDTQYF. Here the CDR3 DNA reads TGTGCCAGCAGCCAAGCTAGCGGGATTTTCACAGATACGCAGTATTTT.

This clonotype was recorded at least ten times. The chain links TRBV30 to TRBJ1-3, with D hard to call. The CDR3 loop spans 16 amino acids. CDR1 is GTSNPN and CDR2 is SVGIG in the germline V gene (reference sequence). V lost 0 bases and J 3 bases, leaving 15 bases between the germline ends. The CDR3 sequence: CAWSVQTGQHGNTIYF. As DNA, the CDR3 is TGTGCCTGGAGTGTACAGACCGGCCAACATGGAAACACCATATATTTT.

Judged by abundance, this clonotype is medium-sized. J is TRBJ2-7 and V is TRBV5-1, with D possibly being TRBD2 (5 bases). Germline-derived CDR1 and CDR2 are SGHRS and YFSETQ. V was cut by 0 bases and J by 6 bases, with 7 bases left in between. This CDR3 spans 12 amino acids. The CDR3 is CASSLGAGEQYF. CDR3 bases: TGCGCCAGCAGCTTGGGTGCGGGCGAGCAGTACTTC.

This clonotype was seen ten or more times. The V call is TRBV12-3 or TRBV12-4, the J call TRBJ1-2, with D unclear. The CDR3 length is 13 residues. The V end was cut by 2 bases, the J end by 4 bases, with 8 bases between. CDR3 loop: CASSLPGGYGYTF. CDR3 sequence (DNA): TGTGCCAGCAGTTTACCGGGTGGCTATGGCTACACCTTC.

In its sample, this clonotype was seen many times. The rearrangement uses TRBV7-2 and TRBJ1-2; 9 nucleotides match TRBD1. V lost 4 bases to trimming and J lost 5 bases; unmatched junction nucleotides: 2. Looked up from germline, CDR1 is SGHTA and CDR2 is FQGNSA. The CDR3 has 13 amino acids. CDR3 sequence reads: CASSSGQGYGYTF. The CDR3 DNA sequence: TGTGCCAGCAGCTCAGGACAGGGGTATGGCTACACCTTC.

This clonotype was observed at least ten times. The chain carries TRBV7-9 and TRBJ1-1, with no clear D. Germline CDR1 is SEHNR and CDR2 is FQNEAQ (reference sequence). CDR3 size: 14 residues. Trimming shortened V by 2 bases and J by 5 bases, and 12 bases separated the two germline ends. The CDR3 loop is CASSLWELDTEAFF. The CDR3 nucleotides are TGTGCCAGCAGCTTATGGGAGTTAGATACTGAAGCTTTCTTT.

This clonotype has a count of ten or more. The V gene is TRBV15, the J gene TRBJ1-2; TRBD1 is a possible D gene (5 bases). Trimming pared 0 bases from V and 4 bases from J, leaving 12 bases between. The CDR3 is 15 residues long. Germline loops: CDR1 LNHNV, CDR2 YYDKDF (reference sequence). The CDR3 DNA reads TGTGCCACCAGCAGAGATAGGGGCGGACTCTATGGCTACACCTTC. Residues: CATSRDRGGLYGYTF. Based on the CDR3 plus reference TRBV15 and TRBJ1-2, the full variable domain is DAMVIQNPRYQVTQFGKPVTLSCSQTLNHNVMYWYQQKSSQAPKLLFHYYDKDFNNEADTPDNFQSRRPNTSFCFLDIRSPGLGDTAMYLCATSRDRGGLYGYTFGSGTRLTVV.

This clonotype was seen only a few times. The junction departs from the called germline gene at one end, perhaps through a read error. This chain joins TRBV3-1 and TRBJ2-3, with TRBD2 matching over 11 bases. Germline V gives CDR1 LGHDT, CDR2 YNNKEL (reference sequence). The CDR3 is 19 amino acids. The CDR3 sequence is CACSFGHRSTSGRTDTQYF. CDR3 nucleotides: TGTGCCTGCAGTTTTGGCCACCGGAGCACTAGCGGGAGAACAGATACGCAGTATTTT.

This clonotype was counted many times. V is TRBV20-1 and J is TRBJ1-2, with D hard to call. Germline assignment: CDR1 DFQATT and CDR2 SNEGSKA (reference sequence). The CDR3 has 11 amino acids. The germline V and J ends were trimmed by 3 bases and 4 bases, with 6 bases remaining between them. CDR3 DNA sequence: TGCAGTGCTAGCGACGGCTATGGCTACACCTTC. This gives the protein CSASDGYGYTF.

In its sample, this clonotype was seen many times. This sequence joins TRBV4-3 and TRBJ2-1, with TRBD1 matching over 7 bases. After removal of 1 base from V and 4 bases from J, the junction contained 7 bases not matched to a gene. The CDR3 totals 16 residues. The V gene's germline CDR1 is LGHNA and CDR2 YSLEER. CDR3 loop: CASSQGTPGQYNEQFF. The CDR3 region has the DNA TGCGCCAGCAGCCAAGGGACCCCGGGACAGTACAATGAGCAGTTCTTC.

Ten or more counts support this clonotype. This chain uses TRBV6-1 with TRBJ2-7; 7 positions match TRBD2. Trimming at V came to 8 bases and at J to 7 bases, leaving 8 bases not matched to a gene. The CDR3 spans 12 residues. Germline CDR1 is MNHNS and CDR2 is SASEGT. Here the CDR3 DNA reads TGTGCCAGCGGCGGGGAGGGCCTAGAGCAGTACTTC. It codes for CASGGEGLEQYF.

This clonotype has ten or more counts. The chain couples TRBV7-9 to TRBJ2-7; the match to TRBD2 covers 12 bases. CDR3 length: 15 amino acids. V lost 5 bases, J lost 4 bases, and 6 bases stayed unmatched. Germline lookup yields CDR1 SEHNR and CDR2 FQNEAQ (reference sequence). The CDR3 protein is CASSHWTSGAYEQYF. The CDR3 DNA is TGTGCCAGCAGCCACTGGACTAGCGGGGCGTACGAGCAGTACTTC. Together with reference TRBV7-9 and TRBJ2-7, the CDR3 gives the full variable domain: DTGVSQNPRHKITKRGQNVTFRCDPISEHNRLYWYRQTLGQGPEFLTYFQNEAQLEKSRLLSDRFSAERPKGSFSTLEIQRTEQGDSAMYLCASSHWTSGAYEQYFGPGTRLTVT.

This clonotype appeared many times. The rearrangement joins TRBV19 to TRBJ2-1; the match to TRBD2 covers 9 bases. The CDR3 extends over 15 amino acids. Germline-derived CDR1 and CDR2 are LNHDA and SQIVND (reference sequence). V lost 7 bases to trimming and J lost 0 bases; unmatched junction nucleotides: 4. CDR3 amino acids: CASNPAGGSYNEQFF. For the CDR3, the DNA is TGTGCCAGTAACCCAGCGGGAGGCTCCTACAATGAGCAGTTCTTC. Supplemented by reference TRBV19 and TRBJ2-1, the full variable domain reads DGGITQSPKYLFRKEGQNVTLSCEQNLNHDAMYWYRQDPGQGLRLIYYSQIVNDFQKGDIAEGYSVSREKKESFPLTVTSAQKNPTAFYLCASNPAGGSYNEQFFGPGTRLTVL.